This T cell receptor (beta chain) was recovered during a study of T cell responses to AZD1222 COVID-19 vaccine. CDR3 length equals 13 residues. V was pared by 8 bases and J by 4 bases, with 15 bases between. The germline V gene has CDR1 SQVTM and CDR2 ANQGSEA. Only in-frame clones appear in the TCRdb table, and some are missing; sequencing was by immunoSEQ multiplex PCR. Among nearly 80,000 clones listed, 75% to 85% were seen once. The V call is TRBV29-1, the J call TRBJ1-3; tentatively, D is TRBD1 (6 bases). Here the sequenced sample was peripheral blood, taken on day 0 of AZD1222 vaccination. This receptor was obtained from an adult in good health. CDR3: CSISQGFGNTIYF. CDR3 nucleotide sequence: TGCAGCATCTCTCAGGGGTTCGGAAACACCATATATTTT. Together with reference TRBV29-1 and TRBJ1-3, the CDR3 gives the full variable domain: SAVISQKPSRDICQRGTSLTIQCQVDSQVTMMFWYRQQPGQSLTLIATANQGSEATYESGFVIDKFPISRPNLTFSTLTVSNMSPEDSSIYLCSISQGFGNTIYFGEGSWLTVV.